The 7 T cell receptor beta chains reported below all come from one sample, sequenced in a study of blood T cells in healthy people across ages. Combining a sample-barcoded 5' primer with a J-beta primer mix, a second PCR ran for roughly 6 to 12 cycles. Each CDR3 protein gets one entry after TCRdb re-called the 5' RACE reads with MiXCR. This table holds around 670,000 distinct CDR3 sequences, approximately 30% found once. The specimen sequenced was blood. The origin of the receptors is a woman older than 75 in good health.

In this sample, this clonotype turned up a few times. A read error is possible here, since a much larger clone lies one base away. The rearrangement links TRBV28 to TRBJ1-2, with 10 bases lining up with TRBD1. This CDR3 spans 16 amino acids. Germline V gene lookup returns CDR1 MDHEN and CDR2 SYDVKM. The CDR3 protein is CAGSLMGTGVGYGYTF. The CDR3 bases are TGTGCCGGCAGTTTAATGGGGACAGGGGTTGGCTATGGCTACACCTTC.

This clonotype was recorded a few times. V is TRBV12-3 or TRBV12-4 and J is TRBJ2-2, with 7 nucleotides matching TRBD1. V shed 4 bases, J shed 7 bases, and the junction held 3 bases outside the gene matches. The CDR3 is made up of 13 amino acids. CDR3 sequence reads: CASSSRQGGELFF. CDR3 nucleotides: TGTGCCAGCAGTTCCCGACAGGGCGGGGAGCTGTTTTTT.

This clonotype was counted between two and nine times. At one end the junction does not follow the germline gene, possibly because of a read error. The gene calls are TRBV18 and TRBJ2-2; D perhaps matches TRBD1 (6 bases). The length of the CDR3 is 14 residues. Germline lookup yields CDR1 KGHSH and CDR2 LQKENI. The CDR3 loop reads CATSRQDNAGELFF. CDR3 DNA: TGTGCCACCTCAAGACAGGATAACGCCGGGGAGCTGTTTTTT.

This clonotype was picked up a small number of times. The rearrangement uses TRBV3-1 and TRBJ1-2; no clear D. Germline V gene lookup returns CDR1 LGHDT and CDR2 YNNKEL (reference sequence). Trimming removed 1 base at V and 0 bases at J, with 6 bases between. The CDR3 has 14 residues. CDR3 bases: TGTGCCAGCAGCCAAGTCCAGACTAACTATGGCTACACCTTC. This translates into CASSQVQTNYGYTF.

This rearrangement joins TRBV9 to TRBJ1-3; D not certain. Germline V gene data show CDR1 as SGDLS and CDR2 as YYNGEE. The V and J ends lost 3 bases and 3 bases respectively, with 7 bases between them. The CDR3 spans 13 residues. DNA for the CDR3: TGTGCCAGCAGCGAAACACTTGGAAACACCATATATTTT. It translates to CASSETLGNTIYF.

With regard to this clonotype: Since a much larger clone is just one base distant, this may be a read error. This rearrangement joins TRBV7-8 to TRBJ2-1; D is possibly TRBD1 (6 bases). The germline CDR1 and CDR2 sequences are SGHVS and FQNEAQ. V lost 4 bases and J lost 6, with 16 bases in between. The CDR3 is made up of 15 amino acids. CDR3 amino acids: CASSSKQGMGNEQFF. Written as DNA, the CDR3 is TGTGCCAGCAGCTCGAAACAGGGAATGGGCAATGAGCAGTTCTTC. The variable domain in full, with the rest retrieved from reference TRBV7-8 and TRBJ2-1, is GAGVSQSPRYKVAKRGQDVALRCDPISGHVSLFWYQQALGQGPEFLTYFQNEAQLDKSGLPSDRFFAERPEGSVSTLKIQRTQQEDSAVYLCASSSKQGMGNEQFFGPGTRLTVL.

As DNA, the CDR3 is TGCAGTGCTAGTTCCCGTAGGGGCGGGGGGCAGTACTTC. Encoded protein: CSASSRRGGGQYF. The chain couples TRBV20-1 to TRBJ2-7; 7 nucleotides align to TRBD2. The CDR3 runs to 13 residues. Unmatched junction bases numbered 11, after V lost 3 bases and J lost 9 bases. CDR1 and CDR2 from the germline V gene are DFQATT and SNEGSKA (reference sequence).